Below are 25 T cell receptor beta chains sequenced from a single sample in a study of shared clonotypes between healthy human individuals. Naive CD8 cells lacked CD45RO, underwent positive selection for CCR7 and left out terminally differentiated effector memory CD45RA+ cells. TCRdb's copy holds only in-frame clones and misses some; the assay was immunoSEQ multiplex PCR. Among some 2 million clones listed, about 95% were seen once. Sequencing used naive CD8+ T cells sorted from blood. The receptors derive from a man aged 18 to 29 in good health.

This sequence joins TRBV5-8 and TRBJ1-2, with 7 nucleotides matching TRBD1. The CDR3 is 15 residues long. The ends lost 2 bases at V and 3 bases at J; junction bases unmatched: 7. Germline CDR1 and CDR2: SGHTS and YDEGEE. CDR3 loop: CASSFRDRADYGYTF. CDR3 DNA sequence: TGTGCCAGCAGCTTTCGCGACAGGGCTGACTATGGCTACACCTTC.

Details on this clone: Other DNA sequences from this sample encode an identical CDR3 as well. The chain uses TRBV6-5 and TRBJ2-7; a possible D gene is TRBD1 (5 bases). The CDR3 has 12 amino acids. Trimming took 6 bases from V and 4 from J, leaving 10 bases between them. CDR1 is MNHEY, CDR2 SVGAGI, per germline. The CDR3 is CASSSGLYEQYF. The CDR3 DNA reads TGTGCCAGCAGCTCAGGGTTATACGAGCAGTACTTC.

The chain employs TRBV4-3 and TRBJ2-3; 13 bases are shared with TRBD2. V gave up 0 bases and J gave up 1 base; unmatched junction bases: 4. This CDR3 is built from 18 residues. Per the germline V gene, CDR1 is LGHNA and CDR2 is YSLEER. CDR3 protein: CASSQEPTSGRGTDTQYF. The CDR3, as DNA: TGCGCCAGCAGCCAAGAACCTACTAGCGGGAGGGGCACAGATACGCAGTATTTT.

V and J are TRBV19 and TRBJ1-1; perhaps TRBD1 as D (6 bases). CDR1 is LNHDA, CDR2 SQIVND, per germline (reference sequence). There are 15 residues in the CDR3. The V end was cut by 0 bases, the J end by 4 bases, with 12 bases between. The CDR3 loop is CASSIDLGAGTEAFF. The CDR3 coding sequence is TGTGCCAGTAGTATAGATCTGGGGGCCGGCACTGAAGCTTTCTTT.

The chain couples TRBV13 to TRBJ1-2; perhaps TRBD1 as D (5 bases). This CDR3 spans 15 amino acids. The germline CDR1 and CDR2 sequences are PRHDT and FYEKMQ (reference sequence). V lost 5 bases, J lost 6 bases, and 19 bases lay in between. The CDR3 coding sequence is TGTGCCAGCAGCGATAGACTGGGGCTACGTGATGGCTACACCTTC. This gives the protein CASSDRLGLRDGYTF.

The chain is built from TRBV29-1 and TRBJ2-1, with TRBD1 as a possible D gene (5 bases). V was pared by 4 bases and J by 6 bases, with 13 bases between. The CDR3 has 13 amino acids. Germline V gene data show CDR1 as SQVTM and CDR2 as ANQGSEA. The CDR3 loop is CSVVKGVFNEQFF. In DNA form, the CDR3 reads TGCAGCGTTGTAAAAGGGGTTTTCAATGAGCAGTTCTTC.

This chain uses TRBV29-1 with TRBJ2-3; TRBD2 matches 14 bases. The V and J ends lost 1 base and 3 bases, in that order; junction bases with no gene match: 12. CDR3 length equals 19 residues. The germline V gene encodes CDR1 SQVTM and CDR2 ANQGSEA. For the CDR3, the DNA is TGCAGCGTTGAAGGGACTGGGACTAGCGGGAGTTATTGGACAGATACGCAGTATTTT. Amino acids: CSVEGTGTSGSYWTDTQYF.

V and J are TRBV13 and TRBJ2-1, with D tentatively TRBD2 (6 bases). Germline CDR1 reads PRHDT; CDR2 reads FYEKMQ (reference sequence). V was pared by 5 bases and J by 8 bases, with 13 bases between. The CDR3 is 13 residues long. CDR3 sequence reads: CASSLDGSDEQFF. The CDR3 bases are TGTGCCAGCAGCCTGGACGGGAGCGATGAGCAGTTCTTC.

J is TRBJ1-1 and V is TRBV27; 8 positions agree with TRBD1. Germline V lookup: CDR1 MNHEY, CDR2 SMNVEV (reference sequence). The CDR3 consists of 17 residues. Trimming cost V 1 base and J 2 bases; bases outside gene matches: 9. The CDR3 loop reads CASSLLGTGGTNTEAFF. CDR3 nucleotides: TGTGCCAGCAGTTTATTGGGAACAGGGGGGACTAACACTGAAGCTTTCTTT.

This sequence joins TRBV2 and TRBJ1-1; the match to TRBD1 covers 9 bases. The CDR3 covers 13 residues. V trimming: 6 bases; J trimming: 4 bases; junction bases outside the gene matches: 3. The germline V gene has CDR1 SNHLY and CDR2 FYNNEI. CDR3 sequence: CASRQGAGTEAFF. CDR3 nucleotides: TGTGCCAGCAGACAGGGGGCGGGCACTGAAGCTTTCTTT.

This chain joins TRBV14 and TRBJ1-1, with D possibly matching TRBD1 (6 bases). CDR3 length: 15 amino acids. Germline lookup yields CDR1 SGHDN and CDR2 FVKESK. Trimming pared 1 base from V and 3 bases from J, leaving 12 bases between. CDR3 nucleotide sequence: TGTGCCAGCAGCCAAGTAGGGGGGCGGTACACTGAAGCTTTCTTT. Amino acids: CASSQVGGRYTEAFF.

The chain combines TRBV2 with TRBJ2-7; TRBD1 matches at 10 bases. Germline CDR1 is SNHLY and CDR2 is FYNNEI. The CDR3 runs 18 residues. V trimming: 5 bases; J trimming: 5 bases; junction bases outside the gene matches: 18. CDR3 residues: CASSTPGQGTYGLHEQYF. As DNA, the CDR3 is TGTGCCAGCAGTACCCCGGGACAGGGGACTTACGGTCTGCACGAGCAGTACTTC.

A single count supports this clone. The chain carries TRBV29-1 and TRBJ2-7, with TRBD1 matching 10 bases. In germline, CDR1 is SQVTM, CDR2 ANQGSEA. The trim removed 7 bases at V and 2 bases at J, leaving 5 bases unmatched. This CDR3 is built from 13 residues. CDR3: CSATGTGAYEQYF. The CDR3 DNA reads as TGCAGCGCCACCGGGACAGGGGCCTACGAGCAGTACTTC.

The CDR3 DNA is TGCGCCAGCAGCCAGACCGGGACAGGGGTGTACGAGCAGTACTTC. This gives the protein CASSQTGTGVYEQYF. The V call is TRBV4-3, the J call TRBJ2-7; 10 bases are shared with TRBD1. This CDR3 is built from 15 residues. Germline assignment: CDR1 LGHNA and CDR2 YSLEER. V shed 3 bases and J 4 bases; nucleotides not matched to a gene: 6.

The rearrangement uses TRBV5-8 and TRBJ1-2; the D is unclear. Germline lookup yields CDR1 SGHTS and CDR2 YDEGEE. This CDR3 has 14 residues. Trimming shortened V by 10 bases and J by 0 bases, and 16 bases separated the two germline ends. The CDR3 nucleotides read TGTGCCGAGAGGTCCGGGGAAGCTAACTATGGCTACACCTTC. As protein: CAERSGEANYGYTF.

The rearrangement joins TRBV28 to TRBJ1-1; 8 bases map to TRBD1. The ends lost 3 bases at V and 4 bases at J; junction bases unmatched: 7. Germline CDR1 reads MDHEN; CDR2 reads SYDVKM. The CDR3 extends over 15 amino acids. In DNA, the CDR3 is TGTGCCAGCAGTTTCTCAGGGGGCGGGGGCACTGAAGCTTTCTTT. This sequence encodes CASSFSGGGGTEAFF.

The chain links TRBV10-3 to TRBJ2-5; 14 nucleotides line up with TRBD2. CDR3 length: 19 amino acids. Germline lookup yields CDR1 ENHRY and CDR2 SYGVKD. V trimming: 2 bases; J trimming: 1 base; junction bases outside the gene matches: 9. CDR3 nucleotide sequence: TGTGCCATCAGTGAGGGTGGACTAGCGGGGGGCTTTCTCCAAGAGACCCAGTACTTC. This encodes CAISEGGLAGGFLQETQYF.

This rearrangement joins TRBV6-5 to TRBJ1-5; weak D call: TRBD1 (5 bases). In germline, CDR1 is MNHEY, CDR2 SVGAGI. CDR3 length equals 13 residues. V lost 2 bases and J 4 bases, leaving 6 bases between the germline ends. The CDR3 DNA reads as TGTGCCAGCAGTTACGGGGCTAATCAGCCCCAGCATTTT. As protein: CASSYGANQPQHF.

In DNA form, the CDR3 reads TGTGCCAGCAGCCAAGGGGCGGGCCTTGTGCTACAAGAGACCCAGTACTTC. It specifies CASSQGAGLVLQETQYF. This chain links TRBV14 with TRBJ2-5; D may be TRBD2 (5 bases). The CDR3 is 17 amino acids. The V gene's germline CDR1 is SGHDN and CDR2 FVKESK. Trimming took off 1 base at V and 2 bases at J, with 17 bases between the two ends.

About this clone: In the same sample, other DNA sequences code for this CDR3. The chain links TRBV11-3 to TRBJ2-7, with D perhaps assigned TRBD1 or TRBD2 (5 bases each). V lost 1 base to trimming and J lost 6 bases, with 7 bases between them. The V gene's germline CDR1 is SGHNT and CDR2 YENEEA. This CDR3 contains 12 residues. The chain's CDR3 is CASSLGGGEQYF. In DNA form, the CDR3 reads TGTGCCAGCAGCTTAGGTGGGGGCGAGCAGTACTTC.

This chain connects TRBV13 to TRBJ1-1; D may be TRBD1 (6 bases). Germline V gene lookup returns CDR1 PRHDT and CDR2 FYEKMQ (reference sequence). This CDR3 comprises 14 residues. The V end lost 5 bases, the J end lost 4 bases, and 14 bases lay between the germline ends. The CDR3 region is CASSRIGQSTEAFF. CDR3 in DNA: TGTGCCAGCAGCCGAATCGGACAGAGCACTGAAGCTTTCTTT. The full variable domain, rest sourced from reference TRBV13 and TRBJ1-1, is AAGVIQSPRHLIKEKRETATLKCYPIPRHDTVYWYQQGPGQDPQFLISFYEKMQSDKGSIPDRFSAQQFSDYHSELNMSSLELGDSALYFCASSRIGQSTEAFFGQGTRLTVV.

The rearrangement uses TRBV7-9 and TRBJ1-1; unclear D gene. Trimming removed 8 bases at V and 3 bases at J, with 16 bases between. This CDR3 has 14 residues. Germline V gene lookup returns CDR1 SEHNR and CDR2 FQNEAQ (reference sequence). The CDR3 loop reads CASPGVGRDTEAFF. The CDR3, as DNA: TGTGCCAGCCCCGGAGTAGGTAGGGACACTGAAGCTTTCTTT.

The genes are TRBV6-1 and TRBJ2-7; 10 bases are shared with TRBD1. Germline V gene data show CDR1 as MNHNS and CDR2 as SASEGT. The CDR3 sequence is 15 residues long. Trimming cost V 2 bases and J 4 bases; bases outside gene matches: 5. The DNA for the CDR3 is TGTGCCAGCAGTGAACTCCGGGACAGGGGTTACGAGCAGTACTTC. It yields the protein CASSELRDRGYEQYF.

The J gene is TRBJ2-5, the V gene TRBV6-5, with TRBD1 matching over 9 bases. In germline, CDR1 is MNHEY, CDR2 SVGAGI. The CDR3 totals 15 residues. J lost 5 bases, V lost 0 bases, and 4 bases had no gene match. The CDR3 DNA reads as TGTGCCAGCAGTTACTCGAACAGGGGGCGCGAGACCCAGTACTTC. Encoded protein: CASSYSNRGRETQYF.

This rearrangement joins TRBV7-8 to TRBJ1-4; TRBD1 agrees at 8 bases. The CDR3 runs to 18 residues. V lost 1 base, J lost 3 bases, and 10 bases stayed unmatched. Germline CDR1 reads SGHVS; CDR2 reads FQNEAQ. In DNA, the CDR3 is TGTGCCAGCAGCTTAGATCCCCTGACAGGGGATCCTAATGAAAAACTGTTTTTT. Amino acid sequence: CASSLDPLTGDPNEKLFF.